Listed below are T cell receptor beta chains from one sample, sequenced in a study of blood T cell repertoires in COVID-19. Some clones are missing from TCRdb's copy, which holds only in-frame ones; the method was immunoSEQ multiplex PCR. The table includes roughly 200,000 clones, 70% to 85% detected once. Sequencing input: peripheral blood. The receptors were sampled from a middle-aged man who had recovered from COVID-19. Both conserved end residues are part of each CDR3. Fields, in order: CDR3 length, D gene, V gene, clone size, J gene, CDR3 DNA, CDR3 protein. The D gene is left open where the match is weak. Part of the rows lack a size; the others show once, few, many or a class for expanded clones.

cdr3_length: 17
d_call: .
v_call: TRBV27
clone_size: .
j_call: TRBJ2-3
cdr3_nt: TGTGCCAGCAGTTTCATCCTCGAGTGGGGAGGCACAGATACGCAGTATTTT
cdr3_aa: CASSFILEWGGTDTQYF

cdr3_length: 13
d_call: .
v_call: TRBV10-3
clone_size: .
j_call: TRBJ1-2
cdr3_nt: TGTGCCATCAGTGAACGAGAGGCCTATGGCTACACCTTC
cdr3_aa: CAISEREAYGYTF

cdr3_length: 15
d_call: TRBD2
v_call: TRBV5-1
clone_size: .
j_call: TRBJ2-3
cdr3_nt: TGCGCCAGCAGCTTACAACTAGCGGAGACAGATACGCAGTATTTT
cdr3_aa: CASSLQLAETDTQYF

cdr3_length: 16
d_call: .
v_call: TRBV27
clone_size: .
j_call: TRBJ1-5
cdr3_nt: TGTGCCAGCAGCCCTAGGCCGTTCGGTAGCAATCAGCCCCAGCATTTT
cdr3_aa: CASSPRPFGSNQPQHF

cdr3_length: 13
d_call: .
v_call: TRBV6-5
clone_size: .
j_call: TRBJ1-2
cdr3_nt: TGTGCCAGCAGTACAGGTGCAAACTATGGCTACACCTTC
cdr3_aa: CASSTGANYGYTF

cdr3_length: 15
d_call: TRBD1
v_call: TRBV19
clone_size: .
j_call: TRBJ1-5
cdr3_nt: TGTGCCAGTAGGATACCGGGACAGCCAAATCAGCCCCAGCATTTT
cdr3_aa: CASRIPGQPNQPQHF

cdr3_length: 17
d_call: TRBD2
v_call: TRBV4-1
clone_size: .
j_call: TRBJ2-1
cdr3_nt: TGCGCCAGCAGCCAAGGACTAGCGAAGAGCTCCTACAATGAGCAGTTCTTC
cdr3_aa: CASSQGLAKSSYNEQFF

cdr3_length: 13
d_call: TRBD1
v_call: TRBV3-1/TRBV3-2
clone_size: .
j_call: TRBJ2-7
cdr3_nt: TGTGCCAGCAGCTGGACAGGGCTAAAGGAGCAGTACTTC
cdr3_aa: CASSWTGLKEQYF

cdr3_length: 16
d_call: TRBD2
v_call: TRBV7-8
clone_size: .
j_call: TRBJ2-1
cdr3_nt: TGTGCCAGCAGCTTAGTTCGACTAGCGGCCTACAATGAGCAGTTCTTC
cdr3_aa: CASSLVRLAAYNEQFF

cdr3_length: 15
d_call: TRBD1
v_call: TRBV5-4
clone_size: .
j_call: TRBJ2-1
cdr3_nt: TGTGCCAGCAGCCAAGGACAGGGGGCGCAGAATGAGCAGTTCTTC
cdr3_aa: CASSQGQGAQNEQFF

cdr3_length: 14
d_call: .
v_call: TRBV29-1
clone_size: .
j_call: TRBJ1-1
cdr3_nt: TGCAGCGTTGAAGTGGGTGCAGGGGTCACTGAAGCTTTCTTT
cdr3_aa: CSVEVGAGVTEAFF

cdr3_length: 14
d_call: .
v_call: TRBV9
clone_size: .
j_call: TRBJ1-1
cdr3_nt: TGTGCCAGCAGCGTAGCTTGGGGAGGGGCTGAAGCTTTCTTT
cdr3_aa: CASSVAWGGAEAFF

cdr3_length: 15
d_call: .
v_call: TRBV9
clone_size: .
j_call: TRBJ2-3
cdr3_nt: TGTGCCAGCAGGTCCACGGCCAGGAGCACAGATACGCAGTATTTT
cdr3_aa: CASRSTARSTDTQYF

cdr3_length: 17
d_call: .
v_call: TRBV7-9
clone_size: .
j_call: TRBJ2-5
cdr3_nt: TGTGCCAGCAGCACCACCTACAGACCTTGGGGGCCGTGGTTGAGGGACTTC
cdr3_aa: CASSTTYRPWGPWLRDF

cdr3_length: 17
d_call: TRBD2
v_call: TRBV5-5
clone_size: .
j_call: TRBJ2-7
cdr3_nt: TGTGCCAGCAGCTTGGCAGGAGCGGGAGGCCTTTCCTACGAGCAGTACTTC
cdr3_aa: CASSLAGAGGLSYEQYF

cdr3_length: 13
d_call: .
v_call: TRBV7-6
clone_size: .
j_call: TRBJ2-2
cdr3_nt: TGTGCCAGCAGCTTAGCGGGAGACGGGGAGCTGTTTTTT
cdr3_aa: CASSLAGDGELFF

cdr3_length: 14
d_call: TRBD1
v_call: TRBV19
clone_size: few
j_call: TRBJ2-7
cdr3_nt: TGTGCCAGTAAAGGGACAGGCGATTCCTACGAGCAGTACTTC
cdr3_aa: CASKGTGDSYEQYF

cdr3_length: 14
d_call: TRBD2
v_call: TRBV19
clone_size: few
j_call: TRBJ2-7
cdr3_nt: TGTGCCAGTAGTAACGGACTAGCGGGATACGAGCAGTACTTC
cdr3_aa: CASSNGLAGYEQYF

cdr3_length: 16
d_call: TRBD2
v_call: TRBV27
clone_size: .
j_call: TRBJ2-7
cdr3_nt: TGTGCCAGCAGTTTACTCGGGACTAGCGAGTCCTACGAGCAGTACTTC
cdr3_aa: CASSLLGTSESYEQYF

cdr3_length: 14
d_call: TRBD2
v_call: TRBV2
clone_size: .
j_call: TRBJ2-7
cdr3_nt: TGTGCCAGCAGACGACGGGACTATTCCTACGAGCAGTACTTC
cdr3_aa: CASRRRDYSYEQYF

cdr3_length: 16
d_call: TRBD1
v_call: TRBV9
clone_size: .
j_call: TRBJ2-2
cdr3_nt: TGTGCCAGCAGCCCCAGACAGGGGCTTAACACCGGGGAGCTGTTTTTT
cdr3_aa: CASSPRQGLNTGELFF

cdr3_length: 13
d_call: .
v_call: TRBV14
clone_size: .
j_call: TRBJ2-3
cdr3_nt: TGTGCCAGCAGCCAACCTGTAACAGATACGCAGTATTTT
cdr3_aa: CASSQPVTDTQYF

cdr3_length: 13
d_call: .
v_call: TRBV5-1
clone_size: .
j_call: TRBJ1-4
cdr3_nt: TGCGCCAGCAGCTTAAGCCCGAATGAAAAACTGTTTTTT
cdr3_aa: CASSLSPNEKLFF

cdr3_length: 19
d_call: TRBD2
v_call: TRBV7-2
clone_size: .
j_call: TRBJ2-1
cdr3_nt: TGTGCCAGCAGCCTAGGAGCAATAGCGGGAGGATACGGCCGCAATGAGCAGTTCTTC
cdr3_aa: CASSLGAIAGGYGRNEQFF

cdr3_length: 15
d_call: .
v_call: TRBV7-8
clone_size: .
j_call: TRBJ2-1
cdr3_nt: TGTGCCAGCAGCTTAAGGCAGGGTATTATAAATGAGCAGTTCTTC
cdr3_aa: CASSLRQGIINEQFF

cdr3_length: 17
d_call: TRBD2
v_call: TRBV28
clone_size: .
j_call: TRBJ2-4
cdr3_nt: TGTGCCAGCAGTTTGATCGGACTAGCGGGAGTTTCGAACATTCAGTACTTC
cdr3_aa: CASSLIGLAGVSNIQYF

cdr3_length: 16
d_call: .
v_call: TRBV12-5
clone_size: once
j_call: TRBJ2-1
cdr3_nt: TGTGCTAGTGGTAAGCTCAGGGAGGGGGACAACAATGAGCAGTTCTTC
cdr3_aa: CASGKLREGDNNEQFF

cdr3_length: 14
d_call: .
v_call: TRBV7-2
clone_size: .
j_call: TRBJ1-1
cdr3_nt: TGTGCCAGCAACCCACTCGATTTGAACACTGAAGCTTTCTTT
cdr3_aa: CASNPLDLNTEAFF

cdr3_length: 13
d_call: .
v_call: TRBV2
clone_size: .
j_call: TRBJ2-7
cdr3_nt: TGTGCCAGCAGAGTTAATAGGGGCGAAGAGCAGTACTTC
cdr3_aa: CASRVNRGEEQYF

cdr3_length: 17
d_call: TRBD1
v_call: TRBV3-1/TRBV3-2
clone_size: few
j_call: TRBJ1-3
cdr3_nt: TGTGCCAGCAGCCTGTACCCGCAGGGGGTATCTGGAAACACCATATATTTT
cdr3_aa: CASSLYPQGVSGNTIYF

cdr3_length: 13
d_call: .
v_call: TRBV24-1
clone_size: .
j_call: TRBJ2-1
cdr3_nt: TGTGCCACCAGTGATTACTCGAGGGCTGAGCAGTTCTTC
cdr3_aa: CATSDYSRAEQFF

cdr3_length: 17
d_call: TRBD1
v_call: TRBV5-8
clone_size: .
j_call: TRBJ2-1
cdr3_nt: TGTGCCAGCAGCTTGTATTGGGCAGGGGGCGTCTACAATGAGCAGTTCTTC
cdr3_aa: CASSLYWAGGVYNEQFF

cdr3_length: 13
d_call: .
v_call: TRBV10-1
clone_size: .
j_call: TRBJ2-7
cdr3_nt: TGCGCCAGCAGCCCGACGACCCAGGACGAGCAGTACTTC
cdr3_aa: CASSPTTQDEQYF

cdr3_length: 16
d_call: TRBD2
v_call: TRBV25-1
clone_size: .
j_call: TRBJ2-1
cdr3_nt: TGTGCCAGCAGTGACGATAGCGGGAGGGCCTACAATGAGCAGTTCTTC
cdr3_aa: CASSDDSGRAYNEQFF